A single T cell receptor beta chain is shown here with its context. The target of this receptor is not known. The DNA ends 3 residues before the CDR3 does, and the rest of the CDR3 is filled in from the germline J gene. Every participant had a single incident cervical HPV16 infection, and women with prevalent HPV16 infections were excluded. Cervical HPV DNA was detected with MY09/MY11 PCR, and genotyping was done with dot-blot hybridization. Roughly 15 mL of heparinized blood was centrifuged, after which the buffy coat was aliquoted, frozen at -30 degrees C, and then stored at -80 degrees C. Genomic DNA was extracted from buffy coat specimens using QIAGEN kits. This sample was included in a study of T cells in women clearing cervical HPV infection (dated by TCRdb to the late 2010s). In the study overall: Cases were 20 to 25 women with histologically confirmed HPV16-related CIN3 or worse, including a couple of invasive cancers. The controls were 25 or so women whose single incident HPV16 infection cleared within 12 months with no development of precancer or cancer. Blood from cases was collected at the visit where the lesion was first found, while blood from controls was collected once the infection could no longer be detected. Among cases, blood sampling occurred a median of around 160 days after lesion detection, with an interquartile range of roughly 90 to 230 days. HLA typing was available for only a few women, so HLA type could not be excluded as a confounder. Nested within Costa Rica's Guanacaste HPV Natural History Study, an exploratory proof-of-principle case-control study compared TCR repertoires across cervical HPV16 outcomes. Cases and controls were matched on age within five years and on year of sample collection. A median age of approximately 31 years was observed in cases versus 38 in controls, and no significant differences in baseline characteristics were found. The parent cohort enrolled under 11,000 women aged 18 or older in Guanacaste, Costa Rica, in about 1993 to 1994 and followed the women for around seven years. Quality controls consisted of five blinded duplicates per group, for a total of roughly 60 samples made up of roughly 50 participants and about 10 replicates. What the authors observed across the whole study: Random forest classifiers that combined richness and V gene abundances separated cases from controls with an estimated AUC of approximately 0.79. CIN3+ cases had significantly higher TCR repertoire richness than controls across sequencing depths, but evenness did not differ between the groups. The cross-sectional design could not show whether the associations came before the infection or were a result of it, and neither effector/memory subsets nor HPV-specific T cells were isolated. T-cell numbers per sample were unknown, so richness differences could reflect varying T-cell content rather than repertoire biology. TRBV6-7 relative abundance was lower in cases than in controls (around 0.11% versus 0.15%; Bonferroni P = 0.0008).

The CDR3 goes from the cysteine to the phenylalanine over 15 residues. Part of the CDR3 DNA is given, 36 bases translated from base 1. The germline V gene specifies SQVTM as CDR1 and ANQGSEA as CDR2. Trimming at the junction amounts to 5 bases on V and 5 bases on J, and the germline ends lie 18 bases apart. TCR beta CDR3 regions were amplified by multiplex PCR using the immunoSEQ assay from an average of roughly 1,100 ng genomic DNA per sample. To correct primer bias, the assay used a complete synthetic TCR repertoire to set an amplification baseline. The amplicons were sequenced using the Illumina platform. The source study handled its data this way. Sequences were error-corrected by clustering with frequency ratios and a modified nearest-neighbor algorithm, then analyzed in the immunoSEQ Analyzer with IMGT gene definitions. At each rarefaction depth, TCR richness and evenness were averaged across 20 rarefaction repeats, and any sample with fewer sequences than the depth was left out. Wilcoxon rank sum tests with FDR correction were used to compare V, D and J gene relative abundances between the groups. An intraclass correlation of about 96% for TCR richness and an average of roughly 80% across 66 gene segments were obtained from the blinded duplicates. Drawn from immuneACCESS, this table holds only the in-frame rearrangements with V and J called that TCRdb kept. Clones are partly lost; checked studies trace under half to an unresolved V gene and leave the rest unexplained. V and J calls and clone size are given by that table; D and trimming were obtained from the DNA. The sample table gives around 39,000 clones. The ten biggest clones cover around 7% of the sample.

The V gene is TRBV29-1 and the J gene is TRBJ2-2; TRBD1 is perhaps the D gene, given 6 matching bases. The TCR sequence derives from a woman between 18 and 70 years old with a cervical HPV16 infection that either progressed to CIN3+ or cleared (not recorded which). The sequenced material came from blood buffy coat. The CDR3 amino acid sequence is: CSVTSEQGRTGELFF. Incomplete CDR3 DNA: TGCAGCGTTACCTCAGAACAGGGAAGAACCGGGGAG.